This TCR beta chain stems from a study of shared clonotypes between healthy human individuals. Produced via immunoSEQ multiplex PCR; TCRdb's table is partial and in-frame only. This table has fewer than 400,000 clones, 74% appearing once. The junction had 6 bases not matched to a gene; V was cut back by 7 bases and J by 5 bases. There are 13 residues in the CDR3. Germline V gene data show CDR1 as MNHNY and CDR2 as SVGAGI (reference sequence). The clonotype comes from a man between 25 and 39 years old in good health. Sequenced input: memory CD4+ T cells sorted from blood. Subset described: CD45RA-negative fraction. The rearrangement joins TRBV6-6 to TRBJ2-5, with 8 bases fitting TRBD2. The CDR3 DNA follows: TGTGCCAGCACCCACGGGGGGGCCGAGACCCAGTACTTC. Translating gives CASTHGGAETQYF.